These 17 T cell receptor beta chains originate from one sample sequenced in a study of Graves' ophthalmopathy and Graves' hyperthyroidism. CDR3 regions of TCR beta were amplified from RNA transcripts. Second-round multiplex PCR followed a first-round RT-PCR using HTBI primers. MiXCR, run by TCRdb on the multiplex PCR reads, gives a single entry per CDR3 protein. The sample consists of some 520,000 distinct CDR3 sequences, around 14% of them appearing once. The sample consisted of blood. These receptors all come from a woman in her 30s with Graves' ophthalmopathy.

This clonotype was detected many times. The gene calls are TRBV2 and TRBJ1-1, with 8 nucleotides matching TRBD1. The germline gives CDR1 SNHLY, CDR2 FYNNEI. This CDR3 has 15 amino acids. The V segment lost 8 bases and the J segment 0 bases; nucleotides outside the gene matches: 8. CDR3 amino acids: CASPGTGYMNTEAFF. CDR3 DNA: TGTGCCAGCCCCGGGACAGGCTACATGAACACTGAAGCTTTCTTT.

This clonotype was detected many times. V usage is TRBV2 and J usage is TRBJ2-7; TRBD2 might be the D (6 bases). The CDR3 is 14 amino acids. Trimming removed 2 bases at V and 3 bases at J, with 11 bases between. The V gene's germline CDR1 is SNHLY and CDR2 FYNNEI. CDR3: CASSEQEGFYEQYF. CDR3 bases: TGTGCCAGCAGTGAACAGGAGGGTTTCTACGAGCAGTACTTC.

This clonotype was observed a few times. The V call is TRBV28, the J call TRBJ1-1; 11 bases line up with TRBD1. V gave up 8 bases and J gave up 5 bases; unmatched junction bases: 7. Germline V gives CDR1 MDHEN, CDR2 SYDVKM. CDR3 length: 14 residues. The CDR3 DNA sequence: TGTGCCAGCCGGACAGGGGGCGCGGTGACTGAAGCTTTCTTT. Translating gives CASRTGGAVTEAFF.

This clonotype showed up just a few times. This could be a read error, since a much larger clone is one nucleotide away. The chain combines TRBV30 with TRBJ1-1; D uncertain. The CDR3 has 12 amino acids. In germline, CDR1 is GTSNPN, CDR2 SVGIG (reference sequence). This CDR3 is CAWSLENTEACF. DNA of the CDR3: TGTGCCTGGAGTCTCGAGAACACTGAAGCTTGCTTT.

The rearrangement uses TRBV2 and TRBJ2-2; D uncertain. V was trimmed by 6 bases and J by 6 bases, leaving 11 bases between them. The CDR3 is 13 amino acids. CDR1 SNHLY and CDR2 FYNNEI come from the germline V gene. The CDR3 region has the DNA TGTGCCAGCAGCTACCTCGTTTCCGGGGAGCTGTTTTTT. As protein: CASSYLVSGELFF.

This clonotype was observed at least ten times. V is TRBV12-3 or TRBV12-4 and J is TRBJ1-2, with a tentative D call TRBD1 (5 bases). With 5 bases removed from V and 8 bases from J, the gap between germline ends came to 15 bases. This CDR3 spans 13 amino acids. The CDR3 DNA follows: TGTGCCAGCAGTCTTCCCTCAGGGAGCGGCTACACCTTC. Residues: CASSLPSGSGYTF.

This clonotype was detected only a few times. V gene TRBV30 combines with J gene TRBJ2-2, with D possibly TRBD2 on 5 matching bases. Germline-derived CDR1 and CDR2 are GTSNPN and SVGIG (reference sequence). V dropped 0 bases and J dropped 6 bases, with 8 bases sitting between them. This CDR3 comprises 13 residues. For the CDR3, the DNA is TGTGCCTGGAGTGTCCGGGAAGCCGGGGAGCTGTTTTTT. Its translation: CAWSVREAGELFF. Full variable domain (outside the CDR3, taken from reference TRBV30 and TRBJ2-2): SQTIHQWPATLVQPVGSPLSLECTVEGTSNPNLYWYRQAAGRGLQLLFYSVGIGQISSEVPQNLSASRPQDRQFILSSKKLLLSDSGFYLCAWSVREAGELFFGEGSRLTVL.

This clonotype appeared many times. The rearrangement uses TRBV13 and TRBJ2-7; perhaps D is TRBD1 or TRBD2 (5 bases each). The V and J ends lost 4 bases and 0 bases respectively, with 13 bases between them. In germline, CDR1 is PRHDT, CDR2 FYEKMQ (reference sequence). The CDR3 is 15 amino acids. CDR3 residues: CASSSPGPSSYEQYF. The DNA of the CDR3 is TGTGCCAGCAGCTCTCCGGGACCCAGCTCCTACGAGCAGTACTTC.

The V gene is TRBV10-3, the J gene TRBJ1-6; D may be TRBD1 (5 bases). The CDR3 length is 13 residues. Germline values: CDR1 ENHRY, CDR2 SYGVKD. The V end was cut by 8 bases, the J end by 8 bases, with 13 bases between. In DNA, the CDR3 is TGTGCCATCGGGGGGAAAGGGGATTCACCCCTCCACTTT. Encoded protein: CAIGGKGDSPLHF.

In its sample, this clonotype was seen many times. The gene calls are TRBV28 and TRBJ2-7; D ambiguous. There are 8 residues in the CDR3. Germline CDR1 and CDR2: MDHEN and SYDVKM. V lost 7 bases and J lost 5, with 0 bases in between. The CDR3 sequence is CASNEQYF. DNA of the CDR3: TGTGCCAGCAACGAGCAGTACTTC.

This clonotype was counted many times. The chain uses TRBV6-1 and TRBJ1-2; D uncertain. V dropped 2 bases and J dropped 4 bases, with 8 bases sitting between them. The CDR3 consists of 13 residues. Per the germline V gene, CDR1 is MNHNS and CDR2 is SASEGT. In nucleotides, the CDR3 is TGTGCCAGCAGTGAACAGGAAATCTATGGCTACACCTTC. This codes for CASSEQEIYGYTF.

This clonotype showed up many times. V and J are TRBV13 and TRBJ1-2, with D hard to call. The CDR3 runs to 14 residues. CDR1 is PRHDT, CDR2 FYEKMQ, per germline (reference sequence). The V gene lost 4 bases and the J gene lost 4 bases, with 13 bases spanning the gap. The CDR3 sequence: CASSSRSNAYGYTF. DNA for the CDR3: TGTGCCAGCAGCTCTAGGTCCAATGCCTATGGCTACACCTTC. Full variable domain (missing parts from reference TRBV13 and TRBJ1-2): AAGVIQSPRHLIKEKRETATLKCYPIPRHDTVYWYQQGPGQDPQFLISFYEKMQSDKGSIPDRFSAQQFSDYHSELNMSSLELGDSALYFCASSSRSNAYGYTFGSGTRLTVV.

The chain uses TRBV11-2 and TRBJ2-3; weak D call: TRBD1 (6 bases). CDR3 length: 16 residues. From germline, CDR1 is SGHAT and CDR2 FQNNGV. Trimming took off 2 bases at V and 0 bases at J, with 12 bases between the two ends. The CDR3 loop reads CASSLFAGVSTDTQYF. The DNA of the CDR3 is TGTGCCAGCAGCTTATTTGCAGGGGTGAGCACAGATACGCAGTATTTT.

This clonotype has ten or more counts. This chain connects TRBV24-1 to TRBJ1-2; D gene uncertain. Germline V gene sequence: CDR1 KGHDR, CDR2 SFDVKD. V dropped 2 bases and J dropped 3 bases, with 6 bases sitting between them. The CDR3 has 13 amino acids. The CDR3 DNA follows: TGTGCCACCAGTGATTCCCAGTACTATGGCTACACCTTC. Translating gives CATSDSQYYGYTF.

The CDR3, as DNA: TGTGCCAGCAGCCCTCACAGGGGTTCCTACGAGCAGTACTTC. Its translation: CASSPHRGSYEQYF. This sequence joins TRBV28 and TRBJ2-7, with 7 bases matching TRBD1. Germline values: CDR1 MDHEN, CDR2 SYDVKM. The CDR3 contains 14 residues. V was pared by 6 bases and J by 1 base, with 6 bases of the junction left unmatched.

This clonotype was seen ten or more times. The chain couples TRBV15 to TRBJ1-1; a weak D match, TRBD1 (6 bases). Per the germline V gene, CDR1 is LNHNV and CDR2 is YYDKDF (reference sequence). The V end was cut by 5 bases, the J end by 1 base, with 8 bases between. The CDR3 is 13 amino acids. The CDR3 sequence: CATSGGRNTEAFF. The CDR3 coding sequence is TGTGCCACCAGCGGGGGCAGGAACACTGAAGCTTTCTTT.

This clonotype was recorded at least ten times. V is TRBV28 and J is TRBJ2-7, with unresolved D. V dropped 6 bases and J dropped 2 bases, with 14 bases sitting between them. CDR1 is MDHEN, CDR2 SYDVKM, per germline. The CDR3 contains 14 residues. The CDR3 nucleotides are TGTGCCAGCAGCCTCGCGAGACCAACCTACGAGCAGTACTTC. This encodes CASSLARPTYEQYF. The entire variable domain, with the rest obtained from reference TRBV28 and TRBJ2-7, is as follows: DVKVTQSSRYLVKRTGEKVFLECVQDMDHENMFWYRQDPGLGLRLIYFSYDVKMKEKGDIPEGYSVSREKKERFSLILESASTNQTSMYLCASSLARPTYEQYFGPGTRLTVT.